This T cell receptor (beta chain) was observed in a study of T-cell memory formation after mild COVID-19. This clonotype has at least ten counts. The antigen remains undetermined. MiXCR, run by TCRdb on the 5' RACE reads, gives a single entry per CDR3 protein. Of 470,000 or so distinct CDR3 sequences in the sample, roughly 18% are singletons; the top ten hold 20% to 25%. Broader study findings: Contracting CD4+ clones sat mainly in CM and EM; CD8+ in EMRA.

In germline, CDR1 is DFQATT, CDR2 SNEGSKA (reference sequence). Trimming took 2 bases from V and 0 from J; bases not matched to a gene: 3. The CDR3 sequence is 15 residues long. V usage is TRBV20-1 and J usage is TRBJ2-5, with 10 nucleotides matching TRBD2. The sample consisted of PBMCs or a T cell subset sorted from them (not recorded which). This TCR derives from a man between 18 and 29 years old who had mild COVID-19 (a few samples of this study predate the infection). Cell type and time point are not known. CDR3: CSARLAGAYQETQYF. DNA of the CDR3: TGCAGTGCTAGACTAGCGGGGGCATACCAAGAGACCCAGTACTTC.